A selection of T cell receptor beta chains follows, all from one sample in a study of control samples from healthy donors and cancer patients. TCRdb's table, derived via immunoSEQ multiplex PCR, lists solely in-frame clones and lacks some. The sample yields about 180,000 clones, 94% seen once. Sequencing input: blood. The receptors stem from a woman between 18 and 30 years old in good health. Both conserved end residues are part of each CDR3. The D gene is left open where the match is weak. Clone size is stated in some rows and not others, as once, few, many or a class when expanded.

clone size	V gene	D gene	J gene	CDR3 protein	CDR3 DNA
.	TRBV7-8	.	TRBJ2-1	CASSLSLGNEQFF	TGTGCCAGCAGCTTAAGCTTGGGCAATGAGCAGTTCTTC
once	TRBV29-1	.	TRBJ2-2	CSVRRGPGELFF	TGCAGCGTGCGCAGGGGTCCCGGGGAGCTGTTTTTT
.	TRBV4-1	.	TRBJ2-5	CASSQDIARRETQYF	TGCGCCAGCAGCCAAGATATAGCCCGCCGAGAGACCCAGTACTTC
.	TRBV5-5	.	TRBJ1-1	CASSWSRGDTEAFF	TGTGCCAGCAGCTGGAGCCGGGGGGACACTGAAGCTTTCTTT
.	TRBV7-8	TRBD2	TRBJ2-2	CASSLLAGGSGTGELFF	TGTGCCAGCAGCTTACTAGCGGGGGGCTCGGGCACCGGGGAGCTGTTTTTT
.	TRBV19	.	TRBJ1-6	CASSITSSNSPLHF	TGTGCCAGTAGTATAACCAGCAGCAATTCACCCCTCCACTTT
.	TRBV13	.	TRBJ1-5	CASSLRNSNQPQHF	TGTGCCAGCAGCTTAAGGAATAGCAATCAGCCCCAGCATTTT
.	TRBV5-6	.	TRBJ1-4	CASSFSPSAGEKLFF	TGTGCCAGCAGCTTTTCCCCCTCGGCAGGCGAAAAACTGTTTTTT
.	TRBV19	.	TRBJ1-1	CASSMGLMNTEAFF	TGTGCCAGTAGTATGGGACTGATGAACACTGAAGCTTTCTTT
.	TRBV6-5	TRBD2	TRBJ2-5	CASSYSKTSGIKTQYF	TGTGCCAGCAGTTACTCAAAGACTAGCGGGATTAAGACCCAGTACTTC
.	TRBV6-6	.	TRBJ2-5	CASSYRETQYF	TGTGCCAGCAGTTACCGAGAGACCCAGTACTTC
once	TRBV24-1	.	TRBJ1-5	CATSGAGGNQPQHF	TGTGCCACCAGTGGCGCAGGAGGGAATCAGCCCCAGCATTTT
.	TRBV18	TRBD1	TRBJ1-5	CASSPRPGQGVFRRQPQHF	TGTGCCAGCTCTCCCCGACCGGGACAGGGCGTTTTTAGACGCCAGCCCCAGCATTTT
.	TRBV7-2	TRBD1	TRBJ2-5	CASSFAGQGFIETQYF	TGTGCCAGCAGCTTTGCGGGACAGGGGTTCATAGAGACCCAGTACTTC
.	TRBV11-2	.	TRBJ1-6	CASSLDRGGSPRSPLHF	TGTGCCAGCAGCTTAGATCGCGGGGGGTCCCCGAGATCACCCCTCCACTTT
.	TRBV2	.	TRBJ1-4	CAGLADATNEKLFF	TGTGCCGGACTGGCAGACGCAACTAATGAAAAACTGTTTTTT
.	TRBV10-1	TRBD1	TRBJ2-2	CASSPDRTVPGELFF	TGCGCCAGCAGTCCGGACAGGACGGTTCCCGGGGAGCTGTTTTTT
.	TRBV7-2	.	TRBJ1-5	CASSLYSQPQHF	TGTGCCAGCAGCTTATACAGTCAGCCCCAGCATTTT
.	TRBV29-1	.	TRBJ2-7	CSFIQGYEQYF	TGCAGCTTCATACAGGGTTACGAGCAGTACTTC
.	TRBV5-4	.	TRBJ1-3	CASSLDRFGNTIYF	TGTGCCAGCAGTCTGGACAGATTCGGAAACACCATATATTTT
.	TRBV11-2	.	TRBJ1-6	CASSLLGRDSPLHF	TGTGCCAGCAGCTTATTAGGAAGGGATTCACCCCTCCACTTT
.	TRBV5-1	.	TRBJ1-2	CASSLEGFGYGYTF	TGCGCCAGCAGCTTGGAAGGATTCGGGTATGGCTACACCTTC
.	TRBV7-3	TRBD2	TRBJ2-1	CASSLNLLAGANEQFF	TGTGCCAGCAGCTTAAATTTACTAGCGGGAGCCAATGAGCAGTTCTTC
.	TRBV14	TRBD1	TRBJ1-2	CASSQLTPTGIYGYTF	TGTGCCAGCAGCCAACTGACACCGACAGGGATCTATGGCTACACCTTC
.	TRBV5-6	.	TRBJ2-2	CASSLNPSPRTGELFF	TGTGCCAGCAGCTTGAATCCCTCTCCGCGGACCGGGGAGCTGTTTTTT
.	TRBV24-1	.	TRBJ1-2	CATSDFFYGYTF	TGTGCCACCAGTGATTTCTTCTATGGCTACACCTTC
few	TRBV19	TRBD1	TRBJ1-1	CASSKDRGHTEAFF	TGTGCCAGTAGCAAAGACAGGGGGCACACTGAAGCTTTCTTT
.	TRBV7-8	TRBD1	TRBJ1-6	CASSPGDSGGPYNSPLHF	TGTGCCAGCAGCCCGGGGGACAGTGGAGGCCCCTATAATTCACCCCTCCACTTT
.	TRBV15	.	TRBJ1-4	CATSRDQPEKLFF	TGTGCCACCAGCAGAGATCAGCCGGAAAAACTGTTTTTT
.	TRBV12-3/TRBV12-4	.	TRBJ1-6	CASSSGQRSPLHF	TGTGCCAGCAGTTCAGGACAGAGGTCACCCCTCCACTTT
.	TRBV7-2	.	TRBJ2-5	CASSLVSQYQETQYF	TGTGCCAGCAGCTTAGTTTCACAGTACCAAGAGACCCAGTACTTC
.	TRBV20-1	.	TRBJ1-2	CSAPELYGYTF	TGCAGTGCTCCTGAGCTCTATGGCTACACCTTC
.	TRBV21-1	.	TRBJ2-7	CASSPVDREDDEQYF	TGTGCCAGCAGTCCTGTTGACAGGGAGGACGACGAGCAGTACTTC
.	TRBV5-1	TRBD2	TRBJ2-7	CASSSGGTGEQYF	TGCGCCAGCAGCTCCGGGGGGACCGGGGAGCAGTACTTC
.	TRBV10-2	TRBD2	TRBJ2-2	CASTPGLANTGELFF	TGCGCCAGCACCCCGGGACTAGCGAACACCGGGGAGCTGTTTTTT
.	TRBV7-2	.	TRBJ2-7	CASSLQGGSEQYF	TGTGCCAGCAGTCTACAGGGGGGGAGCGAGCAGTACTTC
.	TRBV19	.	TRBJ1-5	CASSILSGRMIGGGNQPQHF	TGTGCCAGTAGTATATTATCGGGGAGGATGATAGGCGGGGGCAATCAGCCCCAGCATTTT
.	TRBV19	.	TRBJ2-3	CASSFDRTDTQYF	TGTGCCAGTAGTTTTGACAGAACAGATACGCAGTATTTT
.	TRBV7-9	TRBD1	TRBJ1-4	CASSLAGTGKYEKLFF	TGTGCCAGCAGCTTAGCTGGGACAGGGAAGTACGAAAAACTGTTTTTT
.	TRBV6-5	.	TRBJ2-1	CASEWNTRFF	TGTGCCAGCGAATGGAACACTCGGTTCTTC
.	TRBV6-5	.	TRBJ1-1	CASSYSGRHNTEAFF	TGTGCCAGCAGTTACTCGGGACGGCATAACACTGAAGCTTTCTTT
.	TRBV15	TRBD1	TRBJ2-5	CATSPLSGQGRAETQYF	TGTGCCACCAGCCCCCTATCGGGACAGGGGAGGGCAGAGACCCAGTACTTC